Presented here are 18 T cell receptor beta chains from one specimen sequenced in a study of lymphopenia after photon versus proton radiotherapy (dated by TCRdb to about 2019). Library preparation used the immunoSEQ multiplex PCR assay. TCRdb retrieved this table from immuneACCESS and kept in-frame rearrangements only. Not all clones are present; in checked studies, unresolved V genes account for under half, and no reason is known for the remainder. This sample comprises about 26,000 clones, more than 80% of them detected only once. The ten largest clones add up to roughly 5.2% of the sample. Sample: peripheral blood, taken from a patient treated with photon-based radiotherapy. The source of these receptors is a man younger than 45 with gastric cancer.

V is TRBV7-2 and J is TRBJ1-2; D not resolved. The CDR3 extends over 13 amino acids. Per germline, CDR1 SGHTA and CDR2 FQGNSA. Trimming took off 5 bases at V and 4 bases at J, with 11 bases between the two ends. CDR3 protein: CASSPYGSYGYTF. In DNA form, the CDR3 reads TGTGCCAGCAGCCCGTACGGGAGCTATGGCTACACCTTC.

The rearrangement links TRBV5-1 to TRBJ2-7, with TRBD1 matching 9 bases. Germline CDR1 is SGHRS and CDR2 is YFSETQ. The CDR3 contains 15 residues. Trimming removed 0 bases from V and 8 bases from J; junction bases left unmatched: 9. This CDR3 is CASSLGDRASKKQYF. The DNA of the CDR3 is TGCGCCAGCAGCTTGGGGGACAGGGCATCAAAAAAGCAGTACTTC.

The J gene is TRBJ2-2, the V gene TRBV27, with TRBD1 matching 9 bases. The CDR3 contains 16 residues. Germline CDR1 MNHEY, CDR2 SMNVEV (reference sequence). Trimming removed 6 bases from V and 1 base from J; junction bases left unmatched: 6. Here the CDR3 reads CASSGRDRENTGELFF. CDR3 in DNA: TGTGCCAGCAGCGGCCGGGACAGGGAGAACACCGGGGAGCTGTTTTTT.

The J gene is TRBJ1-5, the V gene TRBV7-8, with 10 bases lining up with TRBD1. CDR3 length equals 16 residues. Germline values: CDR1 SGHVS, CDR2 FQNEAQ. The trim removed 8 bases at V and 4 bases at J, leaving 11 bases unmatched. CDR3 sequence: CASRVSGQGVNQPQHF. Written as DNA, the CDR3 is TGTGCCAGCCGCGTTAGCGGACAGGGGGTAAATCAGCCCCAGCATTTT.

The chain has TRBV25-1 and TRBJ2-1; D unclear. The CDR3 spans 14 residues. Trimming took off 1 base at V and 8 bases at J, with 12 bases between the two ends. Germline V gene sequence: CDR1 MGHDK, CDR2 SYGVNS. The CDR3 spells CASSEFIPPDEQFF. The DNA for the CDR3 is TGTGCCAGCAGTGAATTTATACCCCCTGATGAGCAGTTCTTC.

J is TRBJ1-5 and V is TRBV10-2; no firm D call. Trimming pared 4 bases from V and 9 bases from J, leaving 10 bases between. This CDR3 contains 12 residues. The germline gives CDR1 WSHSY, CDR2 SAAADI. This CDR3 reads CASSGISGPQHF. The DNA for the CDR3 is TGCGCCAGCAGTGGGATCTCAGGGCCCCAGCATTTT.

V gene TRBV6-5 combines with J gene TRBJ1-3; a weak D match, TRBD1 (5 bases). This CDR3 contains 15 residues. From germline, CDR1 is MNHEY and CDR2 SVGAGI. Trimming pared 0 bases from V and 0 bases from J, leaving 6 bases between. CDR3 in DNA: TGTGCCAGCAGTTACTCGACAGCCTCTGGAAACACCATATATTTT. Amino acids: CASSYSTASGNTIYF.

This chain connects TRBV7-2 to TRBJ1-1; TRBD1 matches 11 bases. The V gene's germline CDR1 is SGHTA and CDR2 FQGNSA. The CDR3 totals 13 residues. The V gene end was trimmed by 5 bases and the J gene end by 4 bases; junction bases not matched to a gene: 0. The chain's CDR3 is CASSGTGGTEAFF. In DNA, the CDR3 is TGTGCCAGCAGCGGGACAGGGGGCACTGAAGCTTTCTTT.

This chain links TRBV11-2 with TRBJ1-5; D is possibly TRBD1 (6 bases). The CDR3 sequence is 14 residues long. V was clipped by 5 bases and J by 5 bases, with 13 bases between them. CDR1 and CDR2 (germline): SGHAT, FQNNGV. The CDR3, as DNA: TGTGCCAGCAGCCAGGACAGATCCGATCAGCCCCAGCATTTT. Residues: CASSQDRSDQPQHF. The full variable domain, in which reference TRBV11-2 and TRBJ1-5 provide the parts outside the CDR3, is EAGVAQSPRYKIIEKRQSVAFWCNPISGHATLYWYQQILGQGPKLLIQFQNNGVVDDSQLPKDRFSAERLKGVDSTLKIQPAKLEDSAVYLCASSQDRSDQPQHFGDGTRLSIL.

The chain combines TRBV5-1 with TRBJ2-5, with D perhaps matching TRBD1 or TRBD2 (5 bases each). The ends were cut back, 3 bases at V and 1 base at J, with 10 bases in the middle. CDR3 length: 14 amino acids. CDR1 is SGHRS, CDR2 YFSETQ, per germline. The CDR3: CASSSGRIQETQYF. DNA of the CDR3: TGCGCCAGCAGCTCGGGACGGATCCAAGAGACCCAGTACTTC. The variable domain in full, completed from reference TRBV5-1 and TRBJ2-5, reads KAGVTQTPRYLIKTRGQQVTLSCSPISGHRSVSWYQQTPGQGLQFLFEYFSETQRNKGNFPGRFSGRQFSNSRSEMNVSTLELGDSALYLCASSSGRIQETQYFGPGTRLLVL.

The chain has TRBV15 and TRBJ2-7; 8 nucleotides align to TRBD2. After removal of 2 bases from V and 3 bases from J, the junction contained 9 bases not matched to a gene. This CDR3 spans 16 amino acids. Germline V gene data show CDR1 as LNHNV and CDR2 as YYDKDF (reference sequence). The CDR3 loop reads CATSRLGGGLSYEQYF. CDR3 nucleotides: TGTGCCACCAGCAGACTTGGCGGGGGGTTAAGCTACGAGCAGTACTTC.

To note about this clone: The junction differs from germline at one of its ends, possibly a read error. The V call is TRBV9, the J call TRBJ2-1; D may be TRBD1 or TRBD2 (6 bases each). Germline V gives CDR1 SGDLS, CDR2 YYNGEE. This CDR3 contains 14 residues. CDR3 sequence (DNA): TGTGCCAGCAGCGGACCGGGGGCCTATAATGAGCAGTTCTTC. As protein: CASSGPGAYNEQFF.

The V gene is TRBV10-1, the J gene TRBJ2-1; D possibly uses TRBD1 or TRBD2 (6 bases each). The CDR3 length is 16 residues. V lost 0 bases to trimming and J lost 5 bases, with 14 bases between them. Germline V CDR1 and CDR2: WNHNN, SYGVQD (reference sequence). CDR3 nucleotide sequence: TGCGCCAGCAGTGAGTCCCGACGGGGGCCCAACAATGAGCAGTTCTTC. This encodes CASSESRRGPNNEQFF.

The chain uses TRBV4-3 and TRBJ1-4; TRBD1 matches at 9 bases. The CDR3 sequence is 17 residues long. Germline CDR1 and CDR2: LGHNA and YSLEER. Losses at the gene ends were 4 bases for V and 8 bases for J; bases not matched to a gene: 14. The CDR3 region is CASSPLVPGQGEEKLFF. The CDR3 DNA is TGCGCCAGCAGCCCGTTAGTTCCGGGACAGGGAGAAGAAAAACTGTTTTTT.

The chain employs TRBV13 and TRBJ1-2; 9 bases align to TRBD1. Germline V gene lookup returns CDR1 PRHDT and CDR2 FYEKMQ (reference sequence). V shed 3 bases, J shed 5 bases, and the junction held 7 bases outside the gene matches. CDR3 length: 15 amino acids. CDR3 loop: CASSFRDRETYGYTF. In DNA form, the CDR3 reads TGTGCCAGCAGCTTCCGGGACAGGGAAACATATGGCTACACCTTC.

The chain is built from TRBV2 and TRBJ2-5; 10 nucleotides agree with TRBD1. The end of the DNA fits TRBJ2-7 better, so the J call may be wrong. Per germline, CDR1 SNHLY and CDR2 FYNNEI. The CDR3 is 14 amino acids. The CDR3 sequence is CASSLGQGLYEQYF. For the CDR3, the DNA is TGTGCCAGCAGCCTGGGACAGGGGCTATACGAGCAGTACTTC.

The genes are TRBV7-3 and TRBJ2-5; 8 bases match TRBD2. J gave up 5 bases and V 0 bases, and 8 bases lay outside the gene matches. Germline V gives CDR1 SGHTA, CDR2 FQGTGA. CDR3 length: 16 residues. The CDR3, as DNA: TGTGCCAGCAGCTTAACTTCCGGGGGGGCCTTGGAGACCCAGTACTTC. The encoded protein is CASSLTSGGALETQYF.

The rearrangement links TRBV28 to TRBJ2-7, with 8 bases identical to TRBD2. Germline V gene lookup returns CDR1 MDHEN and CDR2 SYDVKM. This CDR3 has 16 residues. The V gene end was trimmed by 5 bases and the J gene end by 1 base; junction bases not matched to a gene: 10. The CDR3 here is CASSLLAAHISYEQYF. The CDR3 bases are TGTGCCAGCAGTCTACTAGCGGCACACATTTCCTACGAGCAGTACTTC.